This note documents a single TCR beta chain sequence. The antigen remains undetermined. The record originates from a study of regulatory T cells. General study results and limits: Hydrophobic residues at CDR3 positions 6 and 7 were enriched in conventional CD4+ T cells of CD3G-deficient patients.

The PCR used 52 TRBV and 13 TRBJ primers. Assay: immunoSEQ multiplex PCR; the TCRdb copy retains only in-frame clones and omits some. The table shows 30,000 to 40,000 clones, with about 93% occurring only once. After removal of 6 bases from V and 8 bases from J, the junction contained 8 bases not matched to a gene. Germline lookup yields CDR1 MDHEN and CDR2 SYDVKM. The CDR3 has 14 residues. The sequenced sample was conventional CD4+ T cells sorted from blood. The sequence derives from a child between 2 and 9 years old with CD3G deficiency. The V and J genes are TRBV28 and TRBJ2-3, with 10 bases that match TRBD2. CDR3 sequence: CASRLAGAAATQYF. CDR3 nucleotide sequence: TGTGCCAGCAGGCTAGCGGGGGCGGCGGCTACGCAGTATTTT. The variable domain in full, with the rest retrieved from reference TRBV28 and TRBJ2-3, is DVKVTQSSRYLVKRTGEKVFLECVQDMDHENMFWYRQDPGLGLRLIYFSYDVKMKEKGDIPEGYSVSREKKERFSLILESASTNQTSMYLCASRLAGAAATQYFGPGTRLTVL.